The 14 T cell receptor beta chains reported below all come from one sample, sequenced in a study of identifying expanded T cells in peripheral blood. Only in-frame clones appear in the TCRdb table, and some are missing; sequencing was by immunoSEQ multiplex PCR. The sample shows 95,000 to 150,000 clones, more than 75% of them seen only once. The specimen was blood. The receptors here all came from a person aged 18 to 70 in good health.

CDR3 bases: TGTGCCAGCAGCTTAGTTTGGGGGGACAATGAGCAGTTCTTC. Translation gives CASSLVWGDNEQFF. The chain carries TRBV5-6 and TRBJ2-1; D possibly corresponds to TRBD2 (6 bases). The germline CDR1 and CDR2 sequences are SGHDT and YYEEEE. V gave up 2 bases and J gave up 5 bases, with 11 bases separating them. This CDR3 region has 14 residues.

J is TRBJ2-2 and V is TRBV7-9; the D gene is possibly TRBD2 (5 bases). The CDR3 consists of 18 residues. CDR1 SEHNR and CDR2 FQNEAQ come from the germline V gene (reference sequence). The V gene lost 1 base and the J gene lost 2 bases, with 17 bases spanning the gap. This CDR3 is CASSLEMGSDGNTGELFF. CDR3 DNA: TGTGCCAGCAGCTTAGAAATGGGGAGTGACGGAAACACCGGGGAGCTGTTTTTT.

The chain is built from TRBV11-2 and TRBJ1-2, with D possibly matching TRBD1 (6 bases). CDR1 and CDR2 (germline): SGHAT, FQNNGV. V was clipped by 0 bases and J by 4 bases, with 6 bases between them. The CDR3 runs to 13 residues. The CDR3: CASSLEGAYGYTF. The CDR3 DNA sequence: TGTGCCAGCAGCTTAGAGGGGGCCTATGGCTACACCTTC.

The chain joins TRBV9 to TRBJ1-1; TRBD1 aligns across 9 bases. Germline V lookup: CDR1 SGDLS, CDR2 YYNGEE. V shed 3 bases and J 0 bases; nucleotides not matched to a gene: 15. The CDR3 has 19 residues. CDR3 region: CASSATPTGQGSMNTEAFF. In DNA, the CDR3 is TGTGCCAGCAGCGCTACCCCGACAGGACAGGGGAGCATGAACACTGAAGCTTTCTTT.

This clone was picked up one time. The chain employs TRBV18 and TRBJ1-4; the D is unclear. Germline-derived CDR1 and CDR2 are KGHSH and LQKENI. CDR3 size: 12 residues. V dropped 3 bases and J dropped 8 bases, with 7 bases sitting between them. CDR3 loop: CASSPDREKLFF. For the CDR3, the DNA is TGTGCCAGCTCACCGGACCGGGAAAAACTGTTTTTT.

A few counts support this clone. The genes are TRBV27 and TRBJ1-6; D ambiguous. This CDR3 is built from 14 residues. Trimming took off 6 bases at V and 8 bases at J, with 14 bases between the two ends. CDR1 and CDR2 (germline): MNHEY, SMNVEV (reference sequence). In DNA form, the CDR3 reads TGTGCCAGCAGGCACACGGACTGGGATTCACCCCTCCACTTT. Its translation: CASRHTDWDSPLHF.

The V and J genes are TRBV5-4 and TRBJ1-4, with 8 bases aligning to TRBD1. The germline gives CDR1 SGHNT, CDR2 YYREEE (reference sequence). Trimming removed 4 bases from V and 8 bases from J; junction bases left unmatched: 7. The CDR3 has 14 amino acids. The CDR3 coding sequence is TGTGCCAGCAGCCCGACCGGACAGGGAGAAAAACTGTTTTTT. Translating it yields CASSPTGQGEKLFF.

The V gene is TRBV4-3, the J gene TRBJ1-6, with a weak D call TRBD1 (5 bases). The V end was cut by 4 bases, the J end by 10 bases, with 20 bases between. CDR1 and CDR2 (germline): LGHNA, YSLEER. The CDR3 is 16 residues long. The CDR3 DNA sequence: TGCGCCAGCAGCCCTGAGGATGGAGCAGGGCAATCACCCCTCCACTTT. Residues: CASSPEDGAGQSPLHF.

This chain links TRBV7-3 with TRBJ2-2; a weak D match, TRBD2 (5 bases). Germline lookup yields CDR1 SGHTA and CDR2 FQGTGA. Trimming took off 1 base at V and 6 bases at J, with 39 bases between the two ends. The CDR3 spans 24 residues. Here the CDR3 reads CASSLRPDFFRDDLRWWLPGELFF. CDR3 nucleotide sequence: TGTGCCAGCAGCTTAAGACCCGACTTTTTCCGGGATGACCTTCGGTGGTGGCTGCCCGGGGAGCTGTTTTTT.

The CDR3 sequence: CASSLTSGDYNEQFF. CDR3 bases: TGTGCCAGCAGCCTCACTAGCGGGGACTACAATGAGCAGTTCTTC. J is TRBJ2-1 and V is TRBV13; 10 bases match TRBD2. After removal of 5 bases from V and 3 bases from J, the junction contained 4 bases not matched to a gene. Germline loops: CDR1 PRHDT, CDR2 FYEKMQ (reference sequence). The CDR3 extends over 15 amino acids.

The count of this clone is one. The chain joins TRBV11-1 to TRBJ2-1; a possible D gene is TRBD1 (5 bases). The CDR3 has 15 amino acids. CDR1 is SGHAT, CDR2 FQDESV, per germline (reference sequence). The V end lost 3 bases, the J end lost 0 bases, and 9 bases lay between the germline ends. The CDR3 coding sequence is TGTGCCAGCAGCTTCAGGGTTAGCTCCTACAATGAGCAGTTCTTC. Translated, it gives CASSFRVSSYNEQFF.

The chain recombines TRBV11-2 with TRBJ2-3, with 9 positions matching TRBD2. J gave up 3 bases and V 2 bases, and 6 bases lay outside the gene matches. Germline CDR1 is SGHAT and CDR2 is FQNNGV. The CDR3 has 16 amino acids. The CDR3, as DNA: TGTGCCAGCAGCTTACTTCTCGCGGGGGGGACAGATACGCAGTATTTT. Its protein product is CASSLLLAGGTDTQYF.

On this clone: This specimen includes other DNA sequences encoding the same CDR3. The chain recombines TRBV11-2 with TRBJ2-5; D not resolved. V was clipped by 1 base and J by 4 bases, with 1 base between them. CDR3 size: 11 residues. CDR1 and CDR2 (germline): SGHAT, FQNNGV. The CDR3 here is CASSLGETQYF. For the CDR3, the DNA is TGTGCCAGCAGCTTAGGAGAGACCCAGTACTTC.

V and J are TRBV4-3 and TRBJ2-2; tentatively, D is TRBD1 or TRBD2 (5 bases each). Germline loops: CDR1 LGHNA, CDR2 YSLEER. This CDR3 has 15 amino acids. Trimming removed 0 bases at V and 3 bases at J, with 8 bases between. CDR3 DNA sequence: TGCGCCAGCAGCCAAGACCAGGGACACACCGGGGAGCTGTTTTTT. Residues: CASSQDQGHTGELFF.